The subject of this entry is one T cell receptor (beta chain). This clonotype appeared many times. The antigen this receptor binds is unknown. There are no base qualities to consult, and no much larger clone falls within one base. This sample stems from a study of human T cells and chemical hapten exposure (dated by TCRdb to the early 2020s). Notes on the research overall: For sensitization, 2% DPC in acetone was applied to a 2 cm by 2 cm area of upper inner arm skin. Throughout the roughly 26-week study period, patients were also given weekly therapeutic DPC doses on the scalp. Patient blood was sampled pre-sensitization (week 0) and at 2, 6 and about 24 weeks after DPC sensitization. This study followed changes in the peripheral blood TCR repertoire in vivo during primary and secondary sensitization of alopecia patients to the hapten diphenylcyclopropenone (DPC). The libraries were sequenced as a pool, and the TCR yield per sample differed mostly because of small variations in library volumes within the pool. Nearly 30 alopecia patients provided blood for TCR sequencing at one to four time points (pre-sensitization, 2, 6 and 24 weeks). Patch testing was done on the upper back using Finn chambers containing 0.01% DPC, and results were scored after 6 days according to International Contact Dermatitis Research Group standards. The patient cohort, mostly female, included alopecia areata with under or over 50% scalp involvement, alopecia totalis and alopecia universalis.

In the paper's terms, the time point label means: patch test 3, about 24 weeks after DPC sensitization. In light of the paper, this sample's treatment or condition label describes: therapeutic diphenylcyclopropenone sensitization with weekly scalp DPC. Blood at each patch-test visit was drawn before the patch test was applied. Patients were considered eligible if aged 18 to 70, diagnosed with alopecia and deemed suitable for DPC therapy, and patients were excluded if pregnant. Total RNA was isolated from unfractionated whole blood collected in Tempus Blood RNA tubes. What the study reported, not specific to this receptor: All patients had alopecia, a presumed autoimmune disease, so their immune response might differ from that of healthy individuals. Patch test score correlated positively with the number of PT1 expanded TCRs, reaching significance at thresholds 8, 16 and 32 but not at 4. The number of TCRs above 1 in 1000 frequency did not change with DPC sensitization; there was no evidence of global repertoire structure alterations. After repeated subsampling, the strength of the expansion versus patch-test correlation and the threshold at which it became significant changed. Compared with pre-sensitization or healthy control sets, expanded TCRs formed significantly more large CDR3 similarity clusters, which is consistent with antigen-driven responses.

After removal of 5 bases from V and 7 bases from J, the junction retains 6 bases not matched to a gene. Looking up the germline V gene yields CDR1 SNHLY and CDR2 FYNNEI. Its CDR3 holds 15 amino acids, cysteine through phenylalanine. The kept DNA is CDR3 alone, 45 bases in frame from the first base. Libraries were constructed by RACE. Sequencing instrument: NextSeq 500. Library preparation attached unique molecular identifiers to individual cDNA molecules for quantitative, reproducible TCR counting. From each blood RNA sample, both TCR alpha and TCR beta chains were sequenced. Regarding the original processing steps: Samples had a median of around 92,000 TCRs, with a range from 23,224 to 690,600. V, J and CDR3 annotation of the TCR reads was carried out using the Decombinator software suite. To make PS versus PT1 abundance plots, every sample was subsampled to the same number of TCRs (28,000). Expanded TCRs were defined as absent before sensitization and observed at least eight times at the 2-week time point. The public reads were quality trimmed at Q25 with fastp and then assembled into clones with MiXCR by TCRdb, keeping productive beta chains. When rows share a CDR3 protein, they turn into one entry using the most common DNA and genes. The V and J calls and clone size are TCRdb's, not the authors'. The sample profile shows 70,000 to 90,000 distinct CDR3 sequences; 11% of them were found once. 3% to 4% of the sample lies in the top ten.

This clonotype was obtained from a woman between 45 and 60 years old with alopecia areata. Some clones in this sample may be carry-over from other donors' samples. Sequenced here: whole blood, sampled in connection with sensitization to the hapten diphenylcyclopropenone (DPC). The chain couples TRBV2 to TRBJ1-6, with 9 central nucleotides matching TRBD1. The nucleotide sequence is TGTGCCAGCAGTCTACAGGGGGCCAGGAATTCACCCCTCCACTTT. Its protein reads: CASSLQGARNSPLHF. Extended through the reference TRBV2 and TRBJ1-6 proteins, this CDR3 yields the full variable domain: EPEVTQTPSHQVTQMGQEVILRCVPISNHLYFYWYRQILGQKVEFLVSFYNNEISEKSEIFDDQFSVERPDGSNFTLKIRSTKLEDSAMYFCASSLQGARNSPLHFGNGTRLTVT.